This T cell receptor beta chain stems from a study of Ad26.COV2.S vaccination and SARS-CoV-2 variants. Study results and caveats: Total responses of T cells may have been underestimated by the analyses of TCR breadth and depth.

Treatment specified: approximately 18 received Ad26.COV2.S at low or high dose, single or two shots; five or six received placebo; per-sample allocation not given. The samples date from day 63 after the first vaccine or placebo injection. In the case of this clone: Its antigen is unidentified.

The J segment lost 4 bases and the V segment lost 3 bases, leaving 4 bases of the junction unmatched. Germline V gene lookup returns CDR1 MGHDK and CDR2 SYGVNS. The CDR3 has 15 residues. The data were produced by immunoSEQ multiplex PCR, yet TCRdb's version contains in-frame clones alone and is incomplete. The profile covers 400,000 to 450,000 clones, with around nine tenths appearing a single time and roughly an eighth taken by the ten largest. V gene TRBV25-1 combines with J gene TRBJ2-1; 9 bases fit TRBD2. This clonotype was obtained from a person between 18 and 65 years old who received the Ad26.COV2.S COVID-19 vaccine or a placebo. The sample was peripheral blood, taken in a trial of Ad26.COV2.S vaccine versus placebo. Written as DNA, the CDR3 is TGTGCCAGCAGTGACCCGGGACTAGCTTACAATGAGCAGTTCTTC. Residues: CASSDPGLAYNEQFF.